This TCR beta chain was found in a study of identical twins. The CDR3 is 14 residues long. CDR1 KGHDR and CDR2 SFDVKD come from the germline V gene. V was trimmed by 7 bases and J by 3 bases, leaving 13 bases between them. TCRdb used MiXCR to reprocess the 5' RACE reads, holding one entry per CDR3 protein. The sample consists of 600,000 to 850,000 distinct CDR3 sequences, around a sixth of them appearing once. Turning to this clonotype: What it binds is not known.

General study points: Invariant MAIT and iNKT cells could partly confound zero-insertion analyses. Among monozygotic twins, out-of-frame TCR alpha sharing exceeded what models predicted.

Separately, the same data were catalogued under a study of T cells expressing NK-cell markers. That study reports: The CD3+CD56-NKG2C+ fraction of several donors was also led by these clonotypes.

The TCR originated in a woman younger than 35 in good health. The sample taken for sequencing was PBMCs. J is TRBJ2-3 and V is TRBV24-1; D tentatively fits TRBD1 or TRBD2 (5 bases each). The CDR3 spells CATRGWGSTDTQYF. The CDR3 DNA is TGTGCCACCAGAGGGTGGGGGAGTACAGATACGCAGTATTTT.